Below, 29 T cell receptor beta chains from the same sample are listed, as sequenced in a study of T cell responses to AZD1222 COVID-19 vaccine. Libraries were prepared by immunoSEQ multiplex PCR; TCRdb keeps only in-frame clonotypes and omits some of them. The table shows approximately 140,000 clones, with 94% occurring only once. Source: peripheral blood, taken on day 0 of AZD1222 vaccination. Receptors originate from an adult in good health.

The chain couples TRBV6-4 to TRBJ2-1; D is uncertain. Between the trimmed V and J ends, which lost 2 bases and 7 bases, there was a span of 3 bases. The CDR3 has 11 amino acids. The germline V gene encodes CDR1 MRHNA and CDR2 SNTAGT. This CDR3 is CASSDRNEQFF. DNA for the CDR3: TGTGCCAGCAGTGACCGAAATGAGCAGTTCTTC.

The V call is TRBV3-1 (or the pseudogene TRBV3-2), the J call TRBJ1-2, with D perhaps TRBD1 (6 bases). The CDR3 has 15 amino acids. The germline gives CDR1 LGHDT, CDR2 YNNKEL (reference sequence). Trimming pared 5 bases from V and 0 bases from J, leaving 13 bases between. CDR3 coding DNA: TGTGCCAGCAGCTTTACAGGGACCTCTAACTATGGCTACACCTTC. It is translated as CASSFTGTSNYGYTF.

CDR3 bases: TGTGCCAGCAGCCTCAGGTCCTACACTGAAGCTTTCTTT. This sequence encodes CASSLRSYTEAFF. The chain is built from TRBV7-9 and TRBJ1-1; D gene unclear. The CDR3 has 13 amino acids. In germline, CDR1 is SEHNR, CDR2 FQNEAQ (reference sequence). V dropped 5 bases and J dropped 3 bases, with 10 bases sitting between them.

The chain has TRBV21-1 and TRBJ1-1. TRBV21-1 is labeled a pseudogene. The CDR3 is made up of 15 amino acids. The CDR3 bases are TGTGCCAGCAGCAAAGTCGGGGGTCGGCACACTGAAGCTTTCTTT. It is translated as CASSKVGGRHTEAFF.

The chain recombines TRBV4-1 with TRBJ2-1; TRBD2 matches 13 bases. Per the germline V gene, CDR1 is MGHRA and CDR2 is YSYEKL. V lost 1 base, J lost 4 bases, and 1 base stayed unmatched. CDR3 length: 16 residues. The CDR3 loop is CASSQGGLAGYNEQFF. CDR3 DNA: TGCGCCAGCAGCCAAGGGGGACTAGCGGGGTACAATGAGCAGTTCTTC.

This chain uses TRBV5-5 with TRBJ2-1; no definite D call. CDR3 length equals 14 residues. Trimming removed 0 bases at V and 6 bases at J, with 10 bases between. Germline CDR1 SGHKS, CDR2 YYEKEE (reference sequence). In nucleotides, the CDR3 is TGTGCCAGCAGCTTGGACAGCACCTCCAATGAGCAGTTCTTC. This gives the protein CASSLDSTSNEQFF.

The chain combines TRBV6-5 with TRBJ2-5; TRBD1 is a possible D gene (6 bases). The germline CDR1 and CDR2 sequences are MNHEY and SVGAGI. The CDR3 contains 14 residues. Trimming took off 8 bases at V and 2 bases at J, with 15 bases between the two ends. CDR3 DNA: TGTGCCAGCTCATTTTTCAGGGGACAAGAGACCCAGTACTTC. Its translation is CASSFFRGQETQYF.

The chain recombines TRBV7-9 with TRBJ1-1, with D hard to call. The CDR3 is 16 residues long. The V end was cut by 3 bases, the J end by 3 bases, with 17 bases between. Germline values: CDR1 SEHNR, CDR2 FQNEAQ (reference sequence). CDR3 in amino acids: CASSLYGDLGDTEAFF. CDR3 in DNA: TGTGCCAGCAGCTTGTATGGGGATTTAGGAGACACTGAAGCTTTCTTT.

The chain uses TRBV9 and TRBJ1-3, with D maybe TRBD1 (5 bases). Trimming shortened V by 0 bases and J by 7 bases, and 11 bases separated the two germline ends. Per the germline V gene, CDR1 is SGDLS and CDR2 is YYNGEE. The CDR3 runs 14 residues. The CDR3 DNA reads TGTGCCAGCAGCGTAGGCTCGGGGGGGAACACCATATATTTT. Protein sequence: CASSVGSGGNTIYF.

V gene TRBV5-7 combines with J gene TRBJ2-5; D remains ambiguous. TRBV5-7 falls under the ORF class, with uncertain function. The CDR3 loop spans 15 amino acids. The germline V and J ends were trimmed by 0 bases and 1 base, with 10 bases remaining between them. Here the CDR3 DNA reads TGTGCCAGCAGCTTGGGGTCACTATTCCAAGAGACCCAGTACTTC. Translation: CASSLGSLFQETQYF.

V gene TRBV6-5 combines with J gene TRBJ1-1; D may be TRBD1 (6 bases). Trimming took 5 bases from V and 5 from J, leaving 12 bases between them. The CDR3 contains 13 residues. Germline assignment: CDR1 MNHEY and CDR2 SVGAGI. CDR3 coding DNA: TGTGCCAGCAGTCACAGGGAAGGGACTGAAGCTTTCTTT. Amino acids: CASSHREGTEAFF.

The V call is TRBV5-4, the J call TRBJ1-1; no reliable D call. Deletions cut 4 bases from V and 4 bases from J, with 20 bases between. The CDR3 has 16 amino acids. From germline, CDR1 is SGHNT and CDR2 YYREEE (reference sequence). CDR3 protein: CASSPGPYTGATEAFF. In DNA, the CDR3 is TGTGCCAGCAGCCCAGGTCCGTATACGGGAGCCACTGAAGCTTTCTTT.

DNA for the CDR3: TGCGCCAGCAGCCCCGAGGGGGCGGCCCTGAACACCGGGGAGCTGTTTTTT. Translation: CASSPEGAALNTGELFF. The V call is TRBV5-1, the J call TRBJ2-2; 7 nucleotides line up with TRBD1. CDR1 and CDR2 from the germline V gene are SGHRS and YFSETQ. The CDR3 sequence is 17 residues long. V shed 4 bases, J shed 1 base, and the junction held 10 bases outside the gene matches.

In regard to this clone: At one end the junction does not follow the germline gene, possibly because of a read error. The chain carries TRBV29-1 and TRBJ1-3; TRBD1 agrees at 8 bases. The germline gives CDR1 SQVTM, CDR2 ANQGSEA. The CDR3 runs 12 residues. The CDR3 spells CSVLEGTGARLF. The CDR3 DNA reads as TGCAGCGTTTTGGAGGGGACAGGTGCAAGGCTATTT.

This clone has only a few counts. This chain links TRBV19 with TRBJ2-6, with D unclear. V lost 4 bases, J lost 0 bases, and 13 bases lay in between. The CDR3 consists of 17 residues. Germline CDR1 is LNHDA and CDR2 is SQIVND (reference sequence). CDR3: CASSTKRPVSGANVLTF. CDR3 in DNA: TGTGCCAGTAGTACTAAAAGACCGGTCTCTGGGGCCAACGTCCTGACTTTC.

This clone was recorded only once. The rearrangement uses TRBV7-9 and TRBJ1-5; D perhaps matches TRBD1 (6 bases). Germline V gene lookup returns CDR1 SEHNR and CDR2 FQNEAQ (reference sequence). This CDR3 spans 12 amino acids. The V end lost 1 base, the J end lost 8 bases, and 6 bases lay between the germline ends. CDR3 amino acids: CASSLEGEPQHF. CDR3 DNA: TGTGCCAGCAGCTTAGAGGGGGAGCCCCAGCATTTT.

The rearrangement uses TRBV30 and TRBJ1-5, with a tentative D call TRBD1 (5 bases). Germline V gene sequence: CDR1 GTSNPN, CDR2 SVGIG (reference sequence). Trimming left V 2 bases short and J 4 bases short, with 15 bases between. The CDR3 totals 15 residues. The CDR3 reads CAWSFEGHGNQPQHF. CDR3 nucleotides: TGTGCCTGGAGTTTTGAGGGGCATGGAAATCAGCCCCAGCATTTT.

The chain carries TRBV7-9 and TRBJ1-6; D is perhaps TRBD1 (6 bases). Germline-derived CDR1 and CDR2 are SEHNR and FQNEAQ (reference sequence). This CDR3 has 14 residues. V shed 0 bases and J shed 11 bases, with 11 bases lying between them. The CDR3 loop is CASSLAGGLTPLHF. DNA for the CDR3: TGTGCCAGCAGCTTAGCCGGGGGGCTGACACCCCTCCACTTT. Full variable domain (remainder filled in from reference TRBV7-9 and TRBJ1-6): DTGVSQNPRHKITKRGQNVTFRCDPISEHNRLYWYRQTLGQGPEFLTYFQNEAQLEKSRLLSDRFSAERPKGSFSTLEIQRTEQGDSAMYLCASSLAGGLTPLHFGNGTRLTVT.

The CDR3 spells CASSTTIAQFYNEQFF. The CDR3 DNA is TGTGCCAGCAGCACAACGATCGCCCAGTTCTACAATGAGCAGTTCTTC. The chain is built from TRBV7-6 and TRBJ2-1; D gene unclear. V lost 5 bases and J lost 3, with 17 bases in between. Germline CDR1 and CDR2: SGHVS and FNYEAQ. The CDR3 covers 16 residues.

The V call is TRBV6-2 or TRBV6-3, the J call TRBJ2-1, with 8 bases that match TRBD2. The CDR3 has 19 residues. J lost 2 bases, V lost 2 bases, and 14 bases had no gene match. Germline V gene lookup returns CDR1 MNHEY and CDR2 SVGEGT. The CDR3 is CASSYNAREARIAYNEQFF. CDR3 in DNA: TGTGCCAGCAGTTACAACGCGCGGGAGGCACGAATCGCCTACAATGAGCAGTTCTTC.

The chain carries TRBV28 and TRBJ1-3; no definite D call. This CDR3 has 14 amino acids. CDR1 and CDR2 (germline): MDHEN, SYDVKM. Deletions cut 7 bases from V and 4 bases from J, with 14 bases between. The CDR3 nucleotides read TGTGCCAGCACCCCCGGGCAGCACGGAAACACCATATATTTT. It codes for CASTPGQHGNTIYF.

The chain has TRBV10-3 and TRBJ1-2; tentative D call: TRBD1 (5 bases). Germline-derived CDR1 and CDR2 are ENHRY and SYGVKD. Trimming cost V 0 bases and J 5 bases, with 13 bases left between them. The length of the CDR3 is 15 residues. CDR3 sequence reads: CAISESGEDHYGYTF. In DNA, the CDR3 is TGTGCCATCAGTGAGTCGGGGGAGGACCATTATGGCTACACCTTC.

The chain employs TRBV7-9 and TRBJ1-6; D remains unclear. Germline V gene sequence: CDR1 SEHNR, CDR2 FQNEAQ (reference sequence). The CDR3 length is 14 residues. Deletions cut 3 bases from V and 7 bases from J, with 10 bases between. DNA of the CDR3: TGTGCCAGCAGCTTTTTCCAGACAAATTCACCCCTCCACTTT. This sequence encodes CASSFFQTNSPLHF.

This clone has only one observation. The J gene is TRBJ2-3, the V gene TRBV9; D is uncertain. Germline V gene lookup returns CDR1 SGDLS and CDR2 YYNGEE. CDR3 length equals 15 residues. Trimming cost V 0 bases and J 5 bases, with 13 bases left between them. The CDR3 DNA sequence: TGTGCCAGCAGCGTAGAGGCAGGCCTGGGAGATACGCAGTATTTT. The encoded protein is CASSVEAGLGDTQYF.

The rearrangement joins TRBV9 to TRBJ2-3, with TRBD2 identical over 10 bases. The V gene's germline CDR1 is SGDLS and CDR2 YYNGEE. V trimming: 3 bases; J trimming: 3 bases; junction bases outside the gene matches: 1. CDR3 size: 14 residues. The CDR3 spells CASSASGGTDTQYF. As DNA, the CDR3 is TGTGCCAGCAGCGCTAGCGGGGGTACAGATACGCAGTATTTT.

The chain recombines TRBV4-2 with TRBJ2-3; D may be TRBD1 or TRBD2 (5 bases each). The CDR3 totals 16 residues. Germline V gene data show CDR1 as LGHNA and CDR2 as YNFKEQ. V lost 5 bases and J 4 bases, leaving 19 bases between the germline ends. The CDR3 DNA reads TGTGCCAGCAGCTCCCGGGACCAGACGGGCGCAGATACGCAGTATTTT. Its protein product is CASSSRDQTGADTQYF.

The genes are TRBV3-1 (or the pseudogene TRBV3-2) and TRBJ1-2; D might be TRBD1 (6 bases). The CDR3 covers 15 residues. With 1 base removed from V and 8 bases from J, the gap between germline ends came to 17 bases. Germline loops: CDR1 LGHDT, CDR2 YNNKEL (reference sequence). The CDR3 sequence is CASSQGDTSLRGYTF. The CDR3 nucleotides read TGTGCCAGCAGCCAAGGGGACACCTCCCTTAGGGGCTACACCTTC.

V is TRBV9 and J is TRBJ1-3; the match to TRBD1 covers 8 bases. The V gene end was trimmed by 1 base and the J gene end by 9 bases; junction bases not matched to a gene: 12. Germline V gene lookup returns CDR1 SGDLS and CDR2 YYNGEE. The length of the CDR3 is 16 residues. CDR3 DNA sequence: TGTGCCAGCAGCGTAAGGGGGGACAGGTCGACCCCCACCATATATTTT. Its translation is CASSVRGDRSTPTIYF.

This CDR3 is CASSLATDTEAFF. The CDR3 nucleotides read TGTGCCAGCAGCTTAGCGACAGACACTGAAGCTTTCTTT. V is TRBV7-2 and J is TRBJ1-1; D is perhaps TRBD1 (5 bases). Germline CDR1 reads SGHTA; CDR2 reads FQGNSA. The CDR3 contains 13 residues. V shed 0 bases and J shed 3 bases, with 5 bases lying between them.